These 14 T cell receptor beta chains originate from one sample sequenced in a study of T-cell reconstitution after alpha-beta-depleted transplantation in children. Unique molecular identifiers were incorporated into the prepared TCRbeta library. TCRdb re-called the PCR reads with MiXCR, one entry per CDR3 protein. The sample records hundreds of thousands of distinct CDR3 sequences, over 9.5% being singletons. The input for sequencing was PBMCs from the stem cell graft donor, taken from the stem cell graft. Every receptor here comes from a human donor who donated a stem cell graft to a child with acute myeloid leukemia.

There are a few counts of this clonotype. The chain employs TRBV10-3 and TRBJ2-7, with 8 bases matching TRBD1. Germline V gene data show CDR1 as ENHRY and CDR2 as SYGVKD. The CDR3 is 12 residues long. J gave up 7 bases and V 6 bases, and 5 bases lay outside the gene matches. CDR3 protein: CAISGQGEEQYF. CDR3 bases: TGTGCCATCAGCGGACAGGGAGAGGAGCAGTACTTC.

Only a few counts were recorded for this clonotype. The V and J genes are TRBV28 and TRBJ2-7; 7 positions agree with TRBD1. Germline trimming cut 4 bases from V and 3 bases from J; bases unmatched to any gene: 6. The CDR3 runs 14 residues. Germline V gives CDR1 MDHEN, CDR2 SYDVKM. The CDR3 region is CASSSQGQVYEQYF. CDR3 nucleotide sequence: TGTGCCAGCAGTTCACAAGGACAGGTCTACGAGCAGTACTTC.

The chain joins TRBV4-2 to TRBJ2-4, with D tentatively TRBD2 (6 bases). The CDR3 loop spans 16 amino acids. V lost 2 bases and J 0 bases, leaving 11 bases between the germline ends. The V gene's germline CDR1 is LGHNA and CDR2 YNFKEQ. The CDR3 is CASSQNSGLAKNIQYF. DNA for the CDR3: TGTGCCAGCAGCCAAAACTCGGGACTAGCCAAAAACATTCAGTACTTC.

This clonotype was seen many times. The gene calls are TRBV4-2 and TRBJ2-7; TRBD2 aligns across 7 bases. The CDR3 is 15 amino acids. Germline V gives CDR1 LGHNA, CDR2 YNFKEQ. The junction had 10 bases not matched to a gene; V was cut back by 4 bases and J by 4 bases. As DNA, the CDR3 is TGTGCCAGCAGCCCAAGAGCGGGATTAGGGTACGAGCAGTACTTC. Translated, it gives CASSPRAGLGYEQYF.

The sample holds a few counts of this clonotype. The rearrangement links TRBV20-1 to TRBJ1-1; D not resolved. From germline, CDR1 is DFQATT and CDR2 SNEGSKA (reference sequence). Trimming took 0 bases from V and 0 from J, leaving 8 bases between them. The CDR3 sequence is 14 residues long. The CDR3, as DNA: TGCAGTGCTAGAGAACAGCCCATGAACACTGAAGCTTTCTTT. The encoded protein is CSAREQPMNTEAFF.

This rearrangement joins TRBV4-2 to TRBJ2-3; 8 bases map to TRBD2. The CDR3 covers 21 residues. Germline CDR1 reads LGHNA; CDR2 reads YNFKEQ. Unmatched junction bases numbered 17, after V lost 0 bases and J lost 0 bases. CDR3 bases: TGTGCCAGCAGCCAAGAAGTTCTAGGACTAGCAAACGCTGCTAGCACAGATACGCAGTATTTT. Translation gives CASSQEVLGLANAASTDTQYF.

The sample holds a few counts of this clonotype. CDR3 region: CAGEGTGVEKLFF. DNA of the CDR3: TGTGCCGGAGAGGGGACAGGGGTCGAAAAACTGTTTTTT. The chain uses TRBV2 and TRBJ1-4; TRBD1 agrees at 10 bases. The CDR3 sequence is 13 residues long. V shed 11 bases, J shed 8 bases, and the junction held 8 bases outside the gene matches. Germline V CDR1 and CDR2: SNHLY, FYNNEI. Full variable domain (outside the CDR3, taken from reference TRBV2 and TRBJ1-4): EPEVTQTPSHQVTQMGQEVILRCVPISNHLYFYWYRQILGQKVEFLVSFYNNEISEKSEIFDDQFSVERPDGSNFTLKIRSTKLEDSAMYFCAGEGTGVEKLFFGSGTQLSVL.

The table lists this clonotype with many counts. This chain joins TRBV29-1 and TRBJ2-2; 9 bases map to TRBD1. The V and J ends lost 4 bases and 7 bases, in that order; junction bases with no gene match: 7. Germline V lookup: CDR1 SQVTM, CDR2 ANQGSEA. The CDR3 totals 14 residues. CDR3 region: CSVVRTGVDGELFF. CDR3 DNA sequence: TGCAGCGTTGTTAGGACAGGGGTTGACGGGGAGCTGTTTTTT.

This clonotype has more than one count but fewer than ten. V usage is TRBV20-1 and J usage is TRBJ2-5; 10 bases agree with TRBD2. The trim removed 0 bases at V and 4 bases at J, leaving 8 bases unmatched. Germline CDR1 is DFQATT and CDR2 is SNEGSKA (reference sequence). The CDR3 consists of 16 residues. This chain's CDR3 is CSARDLPSGSPETQYF. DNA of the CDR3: TGCAGTGCTAGAGATCTTCCTAGCGGGAGTCCAGAGACCCAGTACTTC.

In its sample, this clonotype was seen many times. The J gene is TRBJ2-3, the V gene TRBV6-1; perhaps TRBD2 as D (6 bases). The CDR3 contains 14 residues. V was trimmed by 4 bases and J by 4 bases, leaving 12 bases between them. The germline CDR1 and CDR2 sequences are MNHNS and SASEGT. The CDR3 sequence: CASSARLVPDTQYF. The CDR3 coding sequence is TGTGCCAGCAGTGCAAGACTAGTTCCAGATACGCAGTATTTT.

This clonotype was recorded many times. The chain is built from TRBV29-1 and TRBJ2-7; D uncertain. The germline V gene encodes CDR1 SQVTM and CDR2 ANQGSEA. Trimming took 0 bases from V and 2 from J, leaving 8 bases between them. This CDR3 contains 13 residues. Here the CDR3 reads CSVEDPGTYEQYF. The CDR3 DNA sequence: TGCAGCGTTGAAGATCCGGGTACCTACGAGCAGTACTTC.

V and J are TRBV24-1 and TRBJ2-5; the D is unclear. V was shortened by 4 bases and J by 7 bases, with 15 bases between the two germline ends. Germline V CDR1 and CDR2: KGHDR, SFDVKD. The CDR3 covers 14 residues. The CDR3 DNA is TGTGCCACCAGTGACACCGACTCCGAGCGGACCCAGTACTTC. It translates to CATSDTDSERTQYF.

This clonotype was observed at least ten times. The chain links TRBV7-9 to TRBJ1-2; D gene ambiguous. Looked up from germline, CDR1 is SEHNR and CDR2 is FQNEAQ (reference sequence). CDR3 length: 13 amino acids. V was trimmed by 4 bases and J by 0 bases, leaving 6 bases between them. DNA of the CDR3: TGTGCCAGCAGCTACAGCGCTAACTATGGCTACACCTTC. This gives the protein CASSYSANYGYTF.

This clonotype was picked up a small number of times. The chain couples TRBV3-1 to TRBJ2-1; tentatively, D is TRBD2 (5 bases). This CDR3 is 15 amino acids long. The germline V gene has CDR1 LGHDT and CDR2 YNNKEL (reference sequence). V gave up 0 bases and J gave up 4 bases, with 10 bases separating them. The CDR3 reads CASSQELVRYNEQFF. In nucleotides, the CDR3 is TGTGCCAGCAGCCAAGAACTAGTTCGGTACAATGAGCAGTTCTTC.